A single sample is the source of the 26 T cell receptor beta chains below, sequenced in a study of blood T cell repertoires in COVID-19. Data came from immunoSEQ multiplex PCR; TCRdb stores just in-frame clones and leaves some out. The sample has 210,000 or so clones, approximately 90% seen once. The sample consisted of peripheral blood. The source is a woman aged 18-29 years who had recovered from COVID-19.

The CDR3 bases are TGCGCCAGCAGCTTGGGGCCTAGCTCCTACAATGAGCAGTTCTTC. This sequence encodes CASSLGPSSYNEQFF. The rearrangement links TRBV5-1 to TRBJ2-1; no reliable D call. The CDR3 runs to 15 residues. Trimming shortened V by 0 bases and J by 0 bases, and 7 bases separated the two germline ends. From germline, CDR1 is SGHRS and CDR2 YFSETQ.

This sequence joins TRBV7-3 and TRBJ2-3, with TRBD2 matching 9 bases. The CDR3 has 17 residues. The germline CDR1 and CDR2 sequences are SGHTA and FQGTGA. V was clipped by 5 bases and J by 0 bases; unmatched bases: 9. The CDR3 is CASSPGTSLPSTDTQYF. CDR3 bases: TGTGCCAGCAGCCCCGGGACTAGCCTCCCTAGCACAGATACGCAGTATTTT.

The chain couples TRBV19 to TRBJ2-7, with a possible D match to TRBD2 (6 bases). CDR3 length: 15 residues. The germline CDR1 and CDR2 sequences are LNHDA and SQIVND (reference sequence). V was cut by 3 bases and J by 3 bases, with 15 bases left in between. The DNA for the CDR3 is TGTGCCAGTAGTATGTATGGGAGGACTGACTACGAGCAGTACTTC. This codes for CASSMYGRTDYEQYF.

V and J are TRBV27 and TRBJ2-1; 7 bases fit TRBD2. The germline gives CDR1 MNHEY, CDR2 SMNVEV (reference sequence). This CDR3 is 14 amino acids long. V gave up 4 bases and J gave up 2 bases; unmatched junction bases: 2. CDR3 loop: CASSSGLPYNEQFF. The CDR3 DNA sequence: TGTGCCAGCAGTTCGGGACTACCCTACAATGAGCAGTTCTTC.

The chain uses TRBV4-3 and TRBJ2-5, with a possible D match to TRBD2 (6 bases). Germline V gene data show CDR1 as LGHNA and CDR2 as YSLEER. There are 17 residues in the CDR3. Deletions cut 2 bases from V and 5 bases from J, with 21 bases between. CDR3 nucleotides: TGCGCCAGCAGCCAATTCGCATGGAGGGCCTTTTTGGAGACCCAGTACTTC. It encodes CASSQFAWRAFLETQYF.

This chain uses TRBV19 with TRBJ1-5, with 7 bases that match TRBD1. This CDR3 comprises 15 residues. With 6 bases clipped from V and 10 bases from J, the junction kept 15 bases outside the gene matches. The germline V gene has CDR1 LNHDA and CDR2 SQIVND (reference sequence). CDR3 sequence reads: CASRVQGSVILPQHF. The DNA of the CDR3 is TGTGCCAGTAGGGTACAGGGGTCCGTGATCCTCCCCCAGCATTTT.

The V gene is TRBV7-9, the J gene TRBJ1-3; no firm D call. Trimming took off 8 bases at V and 1 base at J, with 18 bases between the two ends. The CDR3 is 16 residues long. Germline values: CDR1 SEHNR, CDR2 FQNEAQ (reference sequence). The DNA of the CDR3 is TGTGCCAGCCACCTAGCTGGGATCGAGTCTGGAAACACCATATATTTT. Its translation: CASHLAGIESGNTIYF.

The chain recombines TRBV4-3 with TRBJ2-5, with 7 bases that match TRBD1. The CDR3 sequence is 15 residues long. Germline V gene lookup returns CDR1 LGHNA and CDR2 YSLEER. V gave up 4 bases and J gave up 2 bases; unmatched junction bases: 7. CDR3 sequence (DNA): TGCGCCAGCAGCCTCCAGACAGGGCCACAAGAGACCCAGTACTTC. Residues: CASSLQTGPQETQYF.

This chain links TRBV19 with TRBJ2-1; 15 nucleotides line up with TRBD2. CDR1 LNHDA and CDR2 SQIVND come from the germline V gene (reference sequence). The CDR3 spans 16 residues. J was trimmed by 9 bases and V by 2 bases; bases with no gene match: 5. The CDR3 loop reads CASSISRTSGRVEQFF. CDR3 DNA: TGTGCCAGTAGTATATCCCGGACTAGCGGGAGGGTTGAGCAGTTCTTC.

CDR3 in DNA: TGTGCCAGCAGCTTTTTGGACAGGGGAGTTGAAGCTTTCTTT. Translated, it gives CASSFLDRGVEAFF. V gene TRBV7-2 combines with J gene TRBJ1-1, with 9 bases identical to TRBD1. This CDR3 contains 14 residues. V shed 3 bases and J 7 bases; nucleotides not matched to a gene: 6. Germline CDR1 is SGHTA and CDR2 is FQGNSA.

V gene TRBV28 combines with J gene TRBJ2-7, with 9 bases aligning to TRBD1. The CDR3 is made up of 15 amino acids. The germline V gene has CDR1 MDHEN and CDR2 SYDVKM. V shed 6 bases and J 0 bases; nucleotides not matched to a gene: 6. CDR3 in amino acids: CASSLQTGGSYEQYF. CDR3 nucleotides: TGTGCCAGCAGCCTCCAGACAGGGGGCTCCTACGAGCAGTACTTC.

V gene TRBV9 combines with J gene TRBJ2-1; 9 bases agree with TRBD1. With V trimmed by 0 bases and J by 4 bases, 2 bases remained unmatched. CDR3 length: 15 amino acids. Germline lookup yields CDR1 SGDLS and CDR2 YYNGEE. In nucleotides, the CDR3 is TGTGCCAGCAGCGTAGTAGGGACAGGGTACAATGAGCAGTTCTTC. It specifies CASSVVGTGYNEQFF.

This chain connects TRBV2 to TRBJ2-6; TRBD1 agrees at 8 bases. This CDR3 is built from 16 residues. Losses at the gene ends were 4 bases for V and 2 bases for J; bases not matched to a gene: 4. Per the germline V gene, CDR1 is SNHLY and CDR2 is FYNNEI. CDR3 nucleotide sequence: TGTGCCAGCAGTGTGCAGGGGGCTGCTGGGGCCAACGTCCTGACTTTC. Amino acid sequence: CASSVQGAAGANVLTF.

V is TRBV9 and J is TRBJ1-1, with D uncertain. This CDR3 comprises 14 residues. Between the trimmed V and J ends, which lost 0 bases and 1 base, there was a span of 7 bases. The germline CDR1 and CDR2 sequences are SGDLS and YYNGEE. CDR3 nucleotide sequence: TGTGCCAGCAGCGTAGAACTAGGGAACACTGAAGCTTTCTTT. Translated: CASSVELGNTEAFF.

The rearrangement links TRBV27 to TRBJ1-2; weak D call: TRBD1 (5 bases). CDR3 length: 16 amino acids. Trimming pared 0 bases from V and 5 bases from J, leaving 16 bases between. CDR1 and CDR2 (germline): MNHEY, SMNVEV (reference sequence). CDR3 nucleotides: TGTGCCAGCAGTTTATCGATCAGGGCGCCGGAGTATGGCTACACCTTC. This encodes CASSLSIRAPEYGYTF.

The chain carries TRBV30 and TRBJ2-6; D is unresolved. CDR3 length: 14 residues. Trimming cost V 2 bases and J 0 bases, with 5 bases left between them. Germline V gene data show CDR1 as GTSNPN and CDR2 as SVGIG (reference sequence). This chain's CDR3 is CAWSFSSGANVLTF. CDR3 nucleotides: TGTGCCTGGAGTTTTAGCTCTGGGGCCAACGTCCTGACTTTC.

The chain combines TRBV9 with TRBJ2-3, with TRBD2 matching over 8 bases. The V gene's germline CDR1 is SGDLS and CDR2 YYNGEE. The CDR3 extends over 15 amino acids. J lost 2 bases, V lost 4 bases, and 6 bases had no gene match. CDR3 loop: CASSPIAGNTDTQYF. The CDR3 DNA reads TGTGCCAGCAGCCCTATAGCGGGGAACACAGATACGCAGTATTTT.

This clone was counted once. J is TRBJ1-1 and V is TRBV7-6; tentatively, D is TRBD1 (5 bases). V was clipped by 2 bases and J by 0 bases, with 13 bases between them. Germline V gene data show CDR1 as SGHVS and CDR2 as FNYEAQ. The CDR3 covers 16 residues. The CDR3 region has the DNA TGTGCCAGCAGCTTATCGGAGACAGTCATGAACACTGAAGCTTTCTTT. Protein: CASSLSETVMNTEAFF.

This sequence joins TRBV19 and TRBJ2-5, with 14 bases lining up with TRBD2. The germline V gene encodes CDR1 LNHDA and CDR2 SQIVND (reference sequence). V was clipped by 4 bases and J by 4 bases; unmatched bases: 8. The CDR3 covers 17 residues. The chain's CDR3 is CASSRLAGGPLGETQYF. The CDR3 bases are TGTGCCAGTAGTAGACTAGCGGGAGGGCCTTTAGGAGAGACCCAGTACTTC.

The sample holds a few counts of this clone. The chain carries TRBV6-5 and TRBJ1-2; D not resolved. This CDR3 is built from 11 residues. The V gene lost 6 bases and the J gene lost 2 bases, with 4 bases spanning the gap. CDR1 and CDR2 (germline): MNHEY, SVGAGI. CDR3 sequence: CASSENYGYTF. CDR3 DNA: TGTGCCAGCAGCGAGAACTATGGCTACACCTTC.

The rearrangement uses TRBV30 and TRBJ1-3; D not certain. The CDR3 totals 16 residues. The germline V gene has CDR1 GTSNPN and CDR2 SVGIG (reference sequence). V lost 0 bases to trimming and J lost 3 bases, with 15 bases between them. CDR3 protein: CAWSVLGRQGGNTIYF. The CDR3 DNA is TGTGCCTGGAGTGTACTGGGCAGGCAAGGTGGAAACACCATATATTTT.

Concerning this clone: Other DNA sequences in this specimen translate into the identical CDR3. V and J are TRBV6-5 and TRBJ2-3, with D possibly matching TRBD2 (6 bases). V gave up 8 bases and J gave up 1 base, with 10 bases separating them. The V gene's germline CDR1 is MNHEY and CDR2 SVGAGI. This CDR3 has 13 amino acids. In DNA form, the CDR3 reads TGTGCCAGCCGGTCTAGCGGCACAGATACGCAGTATTTT. It encodes CASRSSGTDTQYF.

This clone has more than one count but fewer than ten. The chain uses TRBV18 and TRBJ2-7; D remains ambiguous. Trimming stripped 6 bases from V and 5 bases from J, with 23 bases between. CDR3 length equals 16 residues. Germline V CDR1 and CDR2: KGHSH, LQKENI. Written as DNA, the CDR3 is TGTGCCAGCTCTCTCGACGGAGCGATTCTGCGCAACGAGCAGTACTTC. Its translation is CASSLDGAILRNEQYF.

The genes are TRBV10-1 and TRBJ2-3, with 7 bases aligning to TRBD1. From germline, CDR1 is WNHNN and CDR2 SYGVQD (reference sequence). The V gene end was trimmed by 8 bases and the J gene end by 6 bases; junction bases not matched to a gene: 8. This CDR3 comprises 13 residues. CDR3 residues: CASGGQAVDTQYF. The CDR3 coding sequence is TGCGCCAGCGGTGGACAGGCCGTGGATACGCAGTATTTT.

The CDR3 loop is CASRDSGGPGQPQHF. CDR3 sequence (DNA): TGTGCCAGCAGGGATTCGGGAGGGCCGGGTCAGCCCCAGCATTTT. This chain links TRBV6-5 with TRBJ1-5; D gene ambiguous. The V gene's germline CDR1 is MNHEY and CDR2 SVGAGI. The CDR3 covers 15 residues. The germline V and J ends were trimmed by 6 bases and 6 bases, with 18 bases remaining between them.

The CDR3 loop reads CASSPSWSSGNTIYF. For the CDR3, the DNA is TGTGCCAGCAGCCCTTCATGGAGCTCTGGAAACACCATATATTTT. The chain has TRBV9 and TRBJ1-3; D unclear. The CDR3 is made up of 15 amino acids. Germline V gives CDR1 SGDLS, CDR2 YYNGEE. The germline V and J ends were trimmed by 4 bases and 0 bases, with 11 bases remaining between them.